These T cell receptor beta chains were read from a single sample in a study of cytomegalovirus exposure and HLA in healthy donors. Assay used: immunoSEQ multiplex PCR; TCRdb lists only in-frame clones, some missing. The repertoire holds about 130,000 clones, with approximately 74% as singletons. Sequenced sample: PBMCs. The origin of the receptors is a man aged 40-49 years in good health and CMV-seropositive. Each CDR3 is given with its conserved first and last residue. D genes are given only for firm matches. Some rows have no size entry. The others give once, few or many, or a class for an expanded clone.

clone size: NA; D gene: NA; J gene: TRBJ2-7; V gene: TRBV27; CDR3 protein: CASGLFHEISYEQYF; CDR3 DNA: TGTGCCAGCGGGCTCTTCCACGAAATTTCCTACGAGCAGTACTTC
clone size: NA; D gene: TRBD2; J gene: TRBJ2-1; V gene: TRBV7-2; CDR3 protein: CASSPWTRDNEQFF; CDR3 DNA: TGTGCCAGCAGCCCTTGGACTAGGGACAATGAGCAGTTCTTC
clone size: NA; D gene: NA; J gene: TRBJ2-3; V gene: TRBV6-1; CDR3 protein: CASSVDRSTDTQYF; CDR3 DNA: TGTGCCAGCAGTGTCGACAGAAGCACAGATACGCAGTATTTT
clone size: NA; D gene: TRBD1; J gene: TRBJ2-6; V gene: TRBV11-1; CDR3 protein: CASSYAPGQGSSGANVLTF; CDR3 DNA: TGTGCCAGCAGTTATGCCCCGGGACAGGGCTCCTCTGGGGCCAACGTCCTGACTTTC
clone size: few; D gene: TRBD2; J gene: TRBJ2-3; V gene: TRBV30; CDR3 protein: CAWSVGAGVEDTQYF; CDR3 DNA: TGTGCCTGGAGTGTAGGAGCGGGAGTAGAGGATACGCAGTATTTT
clone size: NA; D gene: TRBD1; J gene: TRBJ2-3; V gene: TRBV27; CDR3 protein: CASSPYRGQFTDTQYF; CDR3 DNA: TGTGCCAGCAGTCCTTACAGGGGGCAGTTCACAGATACGCAGTATTTT
clone size: NA; D gene: TRBD1; J gene: TRBJ1-2; V gene: TRBV9; CDR3 protein: CASSAIGQGAYGYTF; CDR3 DNA: TGTGCCAGCAGCGCGATCGGACAGGGGGCGTATGGCTACACCTTC
clone size: NA; D gene: TRBD1; J gene: TRBJ2-3; V gene: TRBV6-6; CDR3 protein: CASSQGASRHTQYF; CDR3 DNA: TGTGCCAGCAGCCAGGGGGCTTCACGTCATACGCAGTATTTT
clone size: NA; D gene: TRBD1; J gene: TRBJ1-2; V gene: TRBV5-4; CDR3 protein: CASSFPGTANGYTF; CDR3 DNA: TGTGCCAGCAGCTTCCCCGGGACAGCCAATGGCTACACCTTC
clone size: NA; D gene: NA; J gene: TRBJ1-5; V gene: TRBV28; CDR3 protein: CASRNGWGVQGQPQHF; CDR3 DNA: TGTGCCAGCAGGAATGGATGGGGGGTTCAGGGTCAGCCCCAGCATTTT
clone size: NA; D gene: TRBD2; J gene: TRBJ2-1; V gene: TRBV5-1; CDR3 protein: CASRPTTLGLAGGNNEQFF; CDR3 DNA: TGCGCCAGCAGACCGACTACATTGGGACTAGCGGGGGGAAACAATGAGCAGTTCTTC
clone size: NA; D gene: NA; J gene: TRBJ2-6; V gene: TRBV11-2; CDR3 protein: CASSLNGGLGANVLTF; CDR3 DNA: TGTGCCAGCAGCTTAAACGGGGGGCTTGGGGCCAACGTCCTGACTTTC
clone size: NA; D gene: NA; J gene: TRBJ1-5; V gene: TRBV6-1; CDR3 protein: CASSEAPYLNQPQHF; CDR3 DNA: TGTGCCAGCAGTGAAGCGCCCTATCTTAATCAGCCCCAGCATTTT
clone size: NA; D gene: TRBD1; J gene: TRBJ2-1; V gene: TRBV7-9; CDR3 protein: CASTKPGQAYNEQFF; CDR3 DNA: TGTGCCAGCACCAAACCGGGACAGGCCTACAATGAGCAGTTCTTC
clone size: NA; D gene: NA; J gene: TRBJ2-5; V gene: TRBV14; CDR3 protein: CASSQDRHIQETQYF; CDR3 DNA: TGTGCCAGCAGCCAAGATCGACATATCCAAGAGACCCAGTACTTC
clone size: NA; D gene: TRBD2; J gene: TRBJ2-7; V gene: TRBV7-9; CDR3 protein: CASSLYPAGSKNEQYF; CDR3 DNA: TGTGCCAGCAGCTTATATCCAGCGGGGAGTAAGAACGAGCAGTACTTC
clone size: few; D gene: TRBD2; J gene: TRBJ2-7; V gene: TRBV11-2; CDR3 protein: CASSFSGNSYEQYF; CDR3 DNA: TGTGCCAGCAGCTTTAGCGGGAACTCCTACGAGCAGTACTTC
clone size: NA; D gene: TRBD1; J gene: TRBJ2-7; V gene: TRBV7-2; CDR3 protein: CASSLDRGRVEQYF; CDR3 DNA: TGTGCCAGCAGCCTGGACAGGGGGCGAGTCGAGCAGTACTTC
clone size: once; D gene: TRBD1; J gene: TRBJ1-1; V gene: TRBV6-5; CDR3 protein: CASSWTGINTEAFF; CDR3 DNA: TGTGCCAGCAGTTGGACAGGAATAAACACTGAAGCTTTCTTT
clone size: once; D gene: NA; J gene: TRBJ2-5; V gene: TRBV5-1; CDR3 protein: CASSSQATQETQYF; CDR3 DNA: TGCGCCAGCAGCTCTCAGGCTACCCAAGAGACCCAGTACTTC
clone size: NA; D gene: NA; J gene: TRBJ2-7; V gene: TRBV7-2; CDR3 protein: CASSPSREQYF; CDR3 DNA: TGTGCCAGCAGCCCCTCCCGGGAGCAGTACTTC
clone size: NA; D gene: NA; J gene: TRBJ1-5; V gene: TRBV6-5; CDR3 protein: CASSYSTPGGDQPQHF; CDR3 DNA: TGTGCCAGCAGTTACTCGACCCCGGGGGGGGATCAGCCCCAGCATTTT
clone size: once; D gene: TRBD2; J gene: TRBJ2-3; V gene: TRBV10-3; CDR3 protein: CAISLSGGSFTDTQYF; CDR3 DNA: TGTGCCATCAGTCTTAGCGGGGGGAGTTTCACAGATACGCAGTATTTT
clone size: NA; D gene: NA; J gene: TRBJ2-5; V gene: TRBV7-7; CDR3 protein: CASSLVGRAETQYF; CDR3 DNA: TGTGCTAGCAGCTTAGTTGGCAGGGCGGAGACCCAGTACTTC
clone size: NA; D gene: TRBD1; J gene: TRBJ2-5; V gene: TRBV7-6; CDR3 protein: CASSPTGPGETQYF; CDR3 DNA: TGTGCCAGCAGCCCGACAGGGCCAGGGGAGACCCAGTACTTC
clone size: NA; D gene: NA; J gene: TRBJ2-1; V gene: TRBV10-3; CDR3 protein: CAIRNGQVSLNEQFF; CDR3 DNA: TGTGCCATCAGAAATGGGCAAGTAAGTTTGAATGAGCAGTTCTTC
clone size: once; D gene: TRBD2; J gene: TRBJ2-7; V gene: TRBV30; CDR3 protein: CAWSPTSGGVYEQYF; CDR3 DNA: TGTGCCTGGAGTCCGACTAGCGGGGGAGTATACGAGCAGTACTTC
clone size: NA; D gene: TRBD1; J gene: TRBJ1-1; V gene: TRBV28; CDR3 protein: CASVTGERTEAFF; CDR3 DNA: TGTGCCAGCGTTACAGGGGAGCGGACTGAAGCTTTCTTT
clone size: NA; D gene: TRBD1; J gene: TRBJ1-2; V gene: TRBV28; CDR3 protein: CASGWGRGTGAGIYGYTF; CDR3 DNA: TGTGCCAGCGGGTGGGGAAGGGGGACAGGGGCCGGAATCTATGGCTACACCTTC
clone size: NA; D gene: NA; J gene: TRBJ1-4; V gene: TRBV7-9; CDR3 protein: CASSLAGGSNEKLFF; CDR3 DNA: TGTGCCAGCAGCTTAGCGGGGGGTTCTAATGAAAAACTGTTTTTT
clone size: NA; D gene: NA; J gene: TRBJ1-4; V gene: TRBV27; CDR3 protein: CASSSRAQGKLFF; CDR3 DNA: TGTGCCAGCAGTTCCCGGGCGCAGGGAAAACTGTTTTTT
clone size: NA; D gene: NA; J gene: TRBJ1-2; V gene: TRBV6-1; CDR3 protein: CASSDSNYGYTF; CDR3 DNA: TGTGCCAGCAGTGACTCTAACTATGGCTACACCTTC
clone size: NA; D gene: NA; J gene: TRBJ2-7; V gene: TRBV19; CDR3 protein: CASSRTVQSYEQYF; CDR3 DNA: TGTGCCAGTAGCAGGACAGTTCAGTCCTACGAGCAGTACTTC
clone size: NA; D gene: NA; J gene: TRBJ2-1; V gene: TRBV19; CDR3 protein: CASSSQGYSYNEQFF; CDR3 DNA: TGTGCCAGTAGTTCTCAGGGGTATTCCTACAATGAGCAGTTCTTC
clone size: few; D gene: NA; J gene: TRBJ1-1; V gene: TRBV28; CDR3 protein: CASSLTRATEAFF; CDR3 DNA: TGTGCCAGCAGTTTAACTAGGGCCACTGAAGCTTTCTTT
clone size: NA; D gene: TRBD1; J gene: TRBJ1-5; V gene: TRBV18; CDR3 protein: CASSRGQGLNQPQHF; CDR3 DNA: TGTGCCAGCTCACGGGGACAGGGGCTTAATCAGCCCCAGCATTTT
clone size: NA; D gene: TRBD1; J gene: TRBJ2-3; V gene: TRBV10-1; CDR3 protein: CASSSGGIGDTQYF; CDR3 DNA: TGCGCCAGTTCATCAGGGGGAATTGGGGATACGCAGTATTTT
clone size: NA; D gene: TRBD2; J gene: TRBJ2-1; V gene: TRBV5-1; CDR3 protein: CASSLDGFRSGSLYNEQFF; CDR3 DNA: TGCGCCAGCAGCTTGGATGGGTTTAGGAGCGGGAGTTTATACAATGAGCAGTTCTTC
clone size: NA; D gene: NA; J gene: TRBJ2-3; V gene: TRBV5-1; CDR3 protein: CASTNQGSTDTQYF; CDR3 DNA: TGCGCCAGCACCAACCAGGGCTCCACAGATACGCAGTATTTT
clone size: few; D gene: NA; J gene: TRBJ2-7; V gene: TRBV7-2; CDR3 protein: CASSKLGYEQYF; CDR3 DNA: TGTGCCAGCAGCAAACTAGGGTACGAGCAGTACTTC
clone size: NA; D gene: NA; J gene: TRBJ2-3; V gene: TRBV4-1; CDR3 protein: CASSPTVSTDTQYF; CDR3 DNA: TGCGCCAGCAGCCCGACAGTTAGCACAGATACGCAGTATTTT
clone size: NA; D gene: TRBD1; J gene: TRBJ2-7; V gene: TRBV2; CDR3 protein: CASRDDRVLEQYF; CDR3 DNA: TGTGCCAGCAGGGACGACAGGGTTCTGGAGCAGTACTTC
clone size: NA; D gene: TRBD2; J gene: TRBJ2-7; V gene: TRBV28; CDR3 protein: CASSLGLAGSYEQYF; CDR3 DNA: TGTGCCAGCAGTCTAGGACTAGCGGGCTCCTACGAGCAGTACTTC
clone size: NA; D gene: TRBD2; J gene: TRBJ2-3; V gene: TRBV5-1; CDR3 protein: CASSQTSPDTQYF; CDR3 DNA: TGCGCCAGCAGTCAGACTAGCCCAGATACGCAGTATTTT
clone size: NA; D gene: NA; J gene: TRBJ1-1; V gene: TRBV19; CDR3 protein: CASTQGTDTEAFF; CDR3 DNA: TGTGCCAGTACCCAGGGCACCGACACTGAAGCTTTCTTT
clone size: few; D gene: NA; J gene: TRBJ2-3; V gene: TRBV11-2; CDR3 protein: CASSPLATDTQYF; CDR3 DNA: TGTGCCAGCAGCCCTCTAGCTACAGATACGCAGTATTTT
clone size: NA; D gene: NA; J gene: TRBJ1-1; V gene: TRBV11-2; CDR3 protein: CASSRLGAEAFF; CDR3 DNA: TGTGCCAGCAGCCGCCTCGGGGCTGAAGCTTTCTTT
clone size: NA; D gene: NA; J gene: TRBJ1-2; V gene: TRBV18; CDR3 protein: CASSPGVGGYTF; CDR3 DNA: TGTGCCAGCTCCCCAGGAGTGGGTGGCTACACCTTC
clone size: NA; D gene: TRBD1; J gene: TRBJ2-7; V gene: TRBV27; CDR3 protein: CASSLIWTGVGEQYF; CDR3 DNA: TGTGCCAGCAGTCTTATATGGACAGGGGTAGGCGAGCAGTACTTC
clone size: NA; D gene: TRBD1; J gene: TRBJ2-5; V gene: TRBV29-1; CDR3 protein: CSVEDPQGAKTQYF; CDR3 DNA: TGCAGCGTTGAAGATCCGCAGGGGGCGAAGACCCAGTACTTC
clone size: NA; D gene: TRBD1; J gene: TRBJ2-1; V gene: TRBV11-2; CDR3 protein: CASSYTGTEIYNEQFF; CDR3 DNA: TGTGCCAGCAGCTATACCGGGACAGAGATTTACAATGAGCAGTTCTTC
clone size: NA; D gene: TRBD1; J gene: TRBJ2-7; V gene: TRBV10-3; CDR3 protein: CAISDPGQGTSGQYF; CDR3 DNA: TGTGCCATCAGTGATCCGGGACAGGGCACCAGCGGGCAGTACTTC
clone size: NA; D gene: NA; J gene: TRBJ1-3; V gene: TRBV19; CDR3 protein: CASSLGQGAGNTIYF; CDR3 DNA: TGTGCCAGTAGTTTGGGACAAGGAGCTGGAAACACCATATATTTT
clone size: NA; D gene: NA; J gene: TRBJ2-1; V gene: TRBV9; CDR3 protein: CASSVGQAYRRGEQFF; CDR3 DNA: TGTGCCAGCAGCGTAGGACAGGCCTACCGTCGGGGTGAGCAGTTCTTC
clone size: NA; D gene: NA; J gene: TRBJ1-1; V gene: TRBV27; CDR3 protein: CASSPGHMNTEAFF; CDR3 DNA: TGTGCCAGCAGTCCGGGACACATGAACACTGAAGCTTTCTTT
clone size: NA; D gene: TRBD1; J gene: TRBJ1-2; V gene: TRBV27; CDR3 protein: CASWGQGYGYTF; CDR3 DNA: TGTGCCTCATGGGGACAGGGCTATGGCTACACCTTC
clone size: NA; D gene: TRBD1; J gene: TRBJ2-1; V gene: TRBV7-6; CDR3 protein: CASSLPGTGGVEQFF; CDR3 DNA: TGTGCCAGCAGCCTACCCGGGACAGGGGGCGTTGAGCAGTTCTTC
clone size: NA; D gene: NA; J gene: TRBJ2-1; V gene: TRBV5-4; CDR3 protein: CASSLQDGNEQFF; CDR3 DNA: TGTGCCAGCAGCTTACAGGACGGCAATGAGCAGTTCTTC
clone size: NA; D gene: TRBD1; J gene: TRBJ2-7; V gene: TRBV6-1; CDR3 protein: CASSGDRGYEQYF; CDR3 DNA: TGTGCCAGCAGTGGGGACAGGGGCTACGAGCAGTACTTC